The 32 T cell receptor beta chains below come from one sample, sequenced in a study of T cells in Graves' hyperthyroidism and ophthalmopathy. TCR beta CDR3 regions were amplified from RNA transcripts. The TCR CDR3 first-round RT-PCR relied on the HTBI primer set. TCRdb re-analysed the multiplex PCR reads in MiXCR, keeping a single row per CDR3 protein. The repertoire holds hundreds of thousands of distinct CDR3 sequences, 14% seen once, with roughly 10% in the top ten. What was sequenced was blood. The receptors derive from a woman younger than 30 with Graves' hyperthyroidism.

This clonotype has at least ten counts. V gene TRBV2 combines with J gene TRBJ1-2; no clear D gene. The V end lost 2 bases, the J end lost 6 bases, and 10 bases lay between the germline ends. Germline V gene sequence: CDR1 SNHLY, CDR2 FYNNEI. CDR3 length equals 13 residues. The CDR3 loop is CASSELGRDGYTF. CDR3 nucleotides: TGTGCCAGCAGTGAATTAGGGAGAGATGGCTACACCTTC.

In this sample, this clonotype turned up many times. The chain combines TRBV7-2 with TRBJ1-4; a weak D match, TRBD1 (5 bases). The CDR3 extends over 15 amino acids. Germline assignment: CDR1 SGHTA and CDR2 FQGNSA. Trimming stripped 4 bases from V and 4 bases from J, with 13 bases between. CDR3 region: CASSSQGWFNEKLFF. The DNA for the CDR3 is TGTGCCAGCAGCTCCCAGGGATGGTTTAATGAAAAACTGTTTTTT.

The chain combines TRBV12-3 or TRBV12-4 with TRBJ2-7, with TRBD1 as a possible D gene (6 bases). This CDR3 contains 14 residues. V shed 8 bases and J shed 5 bases, with 19 bases lying between them. CDR3 bases: TGTGCCAGCGGCCTACAGGGTCCAATGGACGAGCAGTACTTC. Protein: CASGLQGPMDEQYF.

This clonotype was observed a few times. The chain employs TRBV10-3 and TRBJ1-4; 9 positions match TRBD1. The germline gives CDR1 ENHRY, CDR2 SYGVKD. This CDR3 is 14 amino acids long. V trimming: 6 bases; J trimming: 7 bases; junction bases outside the gene matches: 6. The CDR3 DNA is TGTGCCATCAGCGAAGGACAGGGGAGTGAAAAACTGTTTTTT. This sequence encodes CAISEGQGSEKLFF.

The rearrangement links TRBV20-1 to TRBJ1-3; perhaps TRBD1 as D (6 bases). Germline CDR1 DFQATT, CDR2 SNEGSKA (reference sequence). V lost 6 bases, J lost 1 base, and 10 bases lay in between. This CDR3 spans 13 amino acids. CDR3 protein: CSAEGGSGNTIYF. The DNA of the CDR3 is TGCAGTGCCGAGGGGGGATCTGGAAACACCATATATTTT.

This clonotype was seen more than once but under ten times. The chain combines TRBV9 with TRBJ2-1; TRBD2 is a possible D gene (5 bases). Trimming removed 4 bases from V and 6 bases from J, with 14 bases in between. CDR1 and CDR2 (germline): SGDLS, YYNGEE. The CDR3 has 14 residues. The CDR3 loop is CASSRRAELNEQFF. Written as DNA, the CDR3 is TGTGCCAGCAGCAGGCGAGCGGAGCTCAATGAGCAGTTCTTC. Complete variable domain (other parts from reference TRBV9 and TRBJ2-1): DSGVTQTPKHLITATGQRVTLRCSPRSGDLSVYWYQQSLDQGLQFLIQYYNGEERAKGNILERFSAQQFPDLHSELNLSSLELGDSALYFCASSRRAELNEQFFGPGTRLTVL.

This clonotype was detected a few times. The J gene is TRBJ2-7, the V gene TRBV5-5, with 11 bases aligning to TRBD1. Germline lookup yields CDR1 SGHKS and CDR2 YYEKEE (reference sequence). V lost 5 bases, J lost 6 bases, and 10 bases stayed unmatched. This CDR3 region has 15 residues. The CDR3 reads CASRPPGQGEREQYF. DNA of the CDR3: TGTGCCAGCAGACCCCCGGGACAGGGGGAGCGCGAGCAGTACTTC.

In this sample, this clonotype turned up many times. This chain joins TRBV6-1 and TRBJ2-3, with D maybe TRBD2 (5 bases). The V gene lost 7 bases and the J gene lost 7 bases, with 21 bases spanning the gap. The germline V gene encodes CDR1 MNHNS and CDR2 SASEGT. The CDR3 runs 15 residues. CDR3 nucleotides: TGTGCCAGCAAACAACGAGGTCTAGCTGCAAATACGCAGTATTTT. Translation gives CASKQRGLAANTQYF.

Regarding this clonotype: A clone one base away is much larger, so this may be a read error. The V call is TRBV11-2, the J call TRBJ2-1; 14 bases map to TRBD2. CDR3 length: 15 residues. Germline-derived CDR1 and CDR2 are SGHAT and FQNNGV. V was clipped by 4 bases and J by 8 bases; unmatched bases: 4. CDR3 region: CASSSGLAGVYEQFF. The CDR3 DNA follows: TGTGCCAGCAGCTCGGGACTAGCGGGAGTTTATGAGCAGTTCTTC. The entire variable domain, with the rest obtained from reference TRBV11-2 and TRBJ2-1, is as follows: EAGVAQSPRYKIIEKRQSVAFWCNPISGHATLYWYQQILGQGPKLLIQFQNNGVVDDSQLPKDRFSAERLKGVDSTLKIQPAKLEDSAVYLCASSSGLAGVYEQFFGPGTRLTVL.

The table lists this clonotype with many counts. The chain recombines TRBV18 with TRBJ2-3; possible D gene TRBD2, 6 bases. V was pared by 3 bases and J by 7 bases, with 20 bases between. The CDR3 is made up of 16 amino acids. In germline, CDR1 is KGHSH, CDR2 LQKENI. This chain's CDR3 is CASSPVLGGPPNTQYF. The CDR3 bases are TGTGCCAGCTCACCCGTTCTCGGAGGGCCTCCGAATACGCAGTATTTT. Full variable domain (missing parts from reference TRBV18 and TRBJ2-3): NAGVMQNPRHLVRRRGQEARLRCSPMKGHSHVYWYRQLPEEGLKFMVYLQKENIIDESGMPKERFSAEFPKEGPSILRIQQVVRGDSAAYFCASSPVLGGPPNTQYFGPGTRLTVL.

This clonotype was seen repeatedly, ten times or more. The gene calls are TRBV2 and TRBJ2-4, with D possibly called TRBD1 or TRBD2 (5 bases each). Germline values: CDR1 SNHLY, CDR2 FYNNEI. This CDR3 is 15 amino acids long. The V and J ends lost 6 bases and 4 bases respectively, with 16 bases between them. The CDR3 is CASRGVVWGKNIQYF. The CDR3 DNA reads as TGTGCCAGCAGGGGGGTCGTTTGGGGGAAAAACATTCAGTACTTC. Supplemented by reference TRBV2 and TRBJ2-4, the full variable domain reads EPEVTQTPSHQVTQMGQEVILRCVPISNHLYFYWYRQILGQKVEFLVSFYNNEISEKSEIFDDQFSVERPDGSNFTLKIRSTKLEDSAMYFCASRGVVWGKNIQYFGAGTRLSVL.

In this sample, this clonotype turned up a few times. The rearrangement links TRBV4-2 to TRBJ1-6, with 8 positions matching TRBD1. V was pared by 4 bases and J by 13 bases, with 15 bases of the junction left unmatched. This CDR3 comprises 16 residues. Germline V gene lookup returns CDR1 LGHNA and CDR2 YNFKEQ. CDR3 nucleotides: TGTGCCAGCAGCCGATCCCCGGGACAGGAAATTCCGCCCCTCCACTTT. Its translation: CASSRSPGQEIPPLHF.

This clonotype has a count of ten or more. The rearrangement joins TRBV3-1 to TRBJ2-3, with 7 bases matching TRBD1. Trimming cost V 0 bases and J 4 bases; bases outside gene matches: 7. This CDR3 has 16 amino acids. From germline, CDR1 is LGHDT and CDR2 YNNKEL (reference sequence). The chain's CDR3 is CASSQDRTGRPDTQYF. CDR3 DNA: TGTGCCAGCAGCCAAGATCGGACAGGCCGCCCAGATACGCAGTATTTT.

The chain has TRBV12-5 and TRBJ2-2; D uncertain. CDR3 length: 13 amino acids. Trimming removed 5 bases at V and 0 bases at J, with 4 bases between. Per germline, CDR1 LGHNT and CDR2 FRNRAP. The CDR3 is CASGPSNTGELFF. For the CDR3, the DNA is TGTGCTAGTGGTCCCTCGAACACCGGGGAGCTGTTTTTT. Filled out from reference TRBV12-5 and TRBJ2-2, the complete variable domain reads DARVTQTPRHKVTEMGQEVTMRCQPILGHNTVFWYRQTMMQGLELLAYFRNRAPLDDSGMPKDRFSAEMPDATLATLKIQPSEPRDSAVYFCASGPSNTGELFFGEGSRLTVL.

The chain has TRBV6-5 and TRBJ2-5, with D maybe TRBD1 (6 bases). Looked up from germline, CDR1 is MNHEY and CDR2 is SVGAGI. The CDR3 contains 13 residues. Trimming left V 2 bases short and J 5 bases short, with 9 bases between. The CDR3 DNA reads as TGTGCCAGCAGTTACGGGACAAAGGAGACCCAGTACTTC. This encodes CASSYGTKETQYF.

V gene TRBV6-1 combines with J gene TRBJ1-4, with D uncertain. CDR1 and CDR2 (germline): MNHNS, SASEGT. The length of the CDR3 is 12 residues. Trimming pared 3 bases from V and 7 bases from J, leaving 6 bases between. The CDR3 DNA follows: TGTGCCAGCAGTGATCCACCTGAAAAACTGTTTTTT. Residues: CASSDPPEKLFF.

This clonotype was seen only a few times. The rearrangement joins TRBV27 to TRBJ2-1; D possibly corresponds to TRBD1 (6 bases). Trimming removed 5 bases at V and 7 bases at J, with 18 bases between. The CDR3 consists of 15 residues. Looked up from germline, CDR1 is MNHEY and CDR2 is SMNVEV (reference sequence). CDR3 in amino acids: CASSRGQWELNEQFF. The DNA for the CDR3 is TGTGCCAGCAGTCGAGGACAGTGGGAGTTGAATGAGCAGTTCTTC.

In its sample, this clonotype was seen many times. This rearrangement joins TRBV2 to TRBJ2-3; maybe TRBD2 (6 bases). CDR1 is SNHLY and CDR2 is FYNNEI in the germline V gene. The CDR3 is 16 amino acids. The V and J ends lost 3 bases and 4 bases respectively, with 17 bases between them. In DNA form, the CDR3 reads TGTGCCAGCAGTGACCCGGGACTCACAAAAGCAGATACGCAGTATTTT. As protein: CASSDPGLTKADTQYF.

This clonotype was recorded many times. The V gene is TRBV7-9, the J gene TRBJ2-7; no definite D call. V shed 2 bases and J shed 2 bases, with 10 bases lying between them. CDR1 SEHNR and CDR2 FQNEAQ come from the germline V gene (reference sequence). There are 14 residues in the CDR3. CDR3 nucleotides: TGTGCCAGCAGCTTACAGGCGACCACCTACGAGCAGTACTTC. As protein: CASSLQATTYEQYF.

This rearrangement joins TRBV7-6 to TRBJ1-4; 11 bases are shared with TRBD1. V dropped 5 bases and J dropped 8; count of bases not matched to a gene: 10. CDR3 length equals 16 residues. Per the germline V gene, CDR1 is SGHVS and CDR2 is FNYEAQ. CDR3 region: CASSAPDRGLGEKLFF. CDR3 in DNA: TGTGCCAGCAGCGCGCCGGACAGGGGGCTAGGGGAAAAACTGTTTTTT.

This chain links TRBV20-1 with TRBJ1-1; D is perhaps TRBD1 (5 bases). CDR1 and CDR2 from the germline V gene are DFQATT and SNEGSKA (reference sequence). Trimming stripped 0 bases from V and 2 bases from J, with 16 bases between. The CDR3 has 16 amino acids. CDR3 in amino acids: CSARDVFRDGNTEAFF. CDR3 bases: TGCAGTGCTAGAGATGTTTTCAGGGATGGAAACACTGAAGCTTTCTTT.

This clonotype was observed at least ten times. This sequence joins TRBV7-9 and TRBJ2-5, with 9 nucleotides matching TRBD2. V lost 5 bases to trimming and J lost 3 bases; unmatched junction nucleotides: 7. From germline, CDR1 is SEHNR and CDR2 FQNEAQ (reference sequence). The CDR3 spans 15 residues. The chain's CDR3 is CASSPSRGGEETQYF. CDR3 DNA: TGTGCCAGCAGCCCCTCGCGGGGGGGAGAAGAGACCCAGTACTTC.

This clonotype has a handful of counts. This rearrangement joins TRBV6-2 or TRBV6-3 to TRBJ1-2; 7 positions match TRBD1. The CDR3 consists of 15 residues. The germline CDR1 and CDR2 sequences are MNHEY and SVGEGT. The V and J ends lost 6 bases and 2 bases, in that order; junction bases with no gene match: 9. The CDR3 coding sequence is TGTGCCAGCAGACCCGACAGGGCGTTAAACTATGGCTACACCTTC. Protein sequence: CASRPDRALNYGYTF.

This clonotype was seen a handful of times. The gene calls are TRBV6-1 and TRBJ2-6; tentatively, D is TRBD1 or TRBD2 (5 bases each). Trimming stripped 2 bases from V and 4 bases from J, with 12 bases between. CDR1 is MNHNS, CDR2 SASEGT, per germline. The CDR3 runs 16 residues. The CDR3, as DNA: TGTGCCAGCAGTGAATTCCAGGGACCAGGGGCCAACGTCCTGACTTTC. Translated, it gives CASSEFQGPGANVLTF.

V usage is TRBV20-1 and J usage is TRBJ2-7, with unresolved D. Between the trimmed V and J ends, which lost 4 bases and 3 bases, there was a span of 10 bases. CDR1 and CDR2 (germline): DFQATT, SNEGSKA (reference sequence). CDR3 size: 12 residues. The CDR3 protein is CSATADSYEQYF. The CDR3 DNA sequence: TGCAGTGCTACGGCCGATAGCTACGAGCAGTACTTC.

The rearrangement links TRBV30 to TRBJ2-5, with D possibly matching TRBD1 (6 bases). Trimming removed 5 bases at V and 1 base at J, with 11 bases between. The CDR3 runs to 13 residues. CDR1 GTSNPN and CDR2 SVGIG come from the germline V gene (reference sequence). The CDR3 region has the DNA TGTGCCTGGGAGGACAGAAGCCAAGAGACCCAGTACTTC. As protein: CAWEDRSQETQYF.

With respect to this clonotype: With only one base between it and a far larger clone, this is likely a read error. The gene calls are TRBV7-2 and TRBJ2-1; 10 bases are shared with TRBD2. This CDR3 region has 15 residues. The V and J ends lost 1 base and 5 bases, in that order; junction bases with no gene match: 2. Germline values: CDR1 SGHTA, CDR2 FQGNSA. This CDR3 is CASSLELAGNNEQFF. CDR3 in DNA: TGTGCCAGCAGCTTAGAACTAGCGGGGAACAATGAGCAGTTCTTC. The whole variable domain, filled in from reference TRBV7-2 and TRBJ2-1, reads GAGVSQSPSNKVTEKGKDVELRCDPISGHTALYWYRQSLGQGLEFLIYFQGNSAPDKSGLPSDRFSAERTGGSVSTLTIQRTQQEDSAVYLCASSLELAGNNEQFFGPGTRLTVL.

V and J are TRBV20-1 and TRBJ1-5; D is possibly TRBD1 (6 bases). Germline CDR1 and CDR2: DFQATT and SNEGSKA (reference sequence). V gave up 4 bases and J gave up 5 bases, with 9 bases separating them. CDR3 length equals 12 residues. CDR3 DNA sequence: TGCAGTGCTATACAGGGATATCAGCCCCAGCATTTT. This encodes CSAIQGYQPQHF.

V is TRBV10-3 and J is TRBJ2-7; D is unclear. The germline V gene encodes CDR1 ENHRY and CDR2 SYGVKD. V was shortened by 6 bases and J by 7 bases, with 10 bases between the two germline ends. This CDR3 has 11 residues. The CDR3 sequence is CAISESREQYF. CDR3 coding DNA: TGTGCCATCAGCGAATCCAGAGAGCAGTACTTC.

At least ten counts were recorded for this clonotype. The CDR3 loop is CASSLWGRETQYF. Here the CDR3 DNA reads TGTGCCAGCAGCTTGTGGGGGCGGGAGACCCAGTACTTC. The chain uses TRBV7-8 and TRBJ2-5, with D perhaps TRBD1 (6 bases). Germline V gives CDR1 SGHVS, CDR2 FQNEAQ. Trimming took off 3 bases at V and 5 bases at J, with 10 bases between the two ends. The CDR3 is made up of 13 amino acids.

This clonotype appeared many times. This chain connects TRBV12-3 or TRBV12-4 to TRBJ2-7; the D gene is possibly TRBD1 (6 bases). The CDR3 is 12 amino acids. Trimming stripped 3 bases from V and 8 bases from J, with 11 bases between. The CDR3: CASSFSGQKQYF. The DNA of the CDR3 is TGTGCCAGCAGTTTCTCGGGACAAAAGCAGTACTTC.

This clonotype was picked up a small number of times. A much larger clone sits a single nucleotide away, making a read error possible. The CDR3 coding sequence is TGTGCCAGCAGGGGGACCACTGAAGCTTTCTTT. It is translated as CASRGTTEAFF. The gene calls are TRBV6-1 and TRBJ1-1; D is possibly TRBD1 (5 bases). The CDR3 runs 11 residues. The germline V gene encodes CDR1 MNHNS and CDR2 SASEGT. The ends were cut back, 6 bases at V and 4 bases at J, with 6 bases in the middle.